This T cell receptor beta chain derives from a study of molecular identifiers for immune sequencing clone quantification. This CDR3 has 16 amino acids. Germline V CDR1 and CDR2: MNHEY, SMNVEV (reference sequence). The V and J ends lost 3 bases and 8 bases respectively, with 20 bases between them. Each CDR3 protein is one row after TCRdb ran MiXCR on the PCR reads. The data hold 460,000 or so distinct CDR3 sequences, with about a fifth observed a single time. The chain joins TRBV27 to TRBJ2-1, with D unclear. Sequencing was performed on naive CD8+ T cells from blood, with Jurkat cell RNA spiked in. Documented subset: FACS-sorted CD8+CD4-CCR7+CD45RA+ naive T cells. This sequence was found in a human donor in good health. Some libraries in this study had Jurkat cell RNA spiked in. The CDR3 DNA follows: TGTGCCAGCAGTTTGGGCGACCCGGCGCTTGTGGATGAGCAGTTCTTC. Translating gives CASSLGDPALVDEQFF.